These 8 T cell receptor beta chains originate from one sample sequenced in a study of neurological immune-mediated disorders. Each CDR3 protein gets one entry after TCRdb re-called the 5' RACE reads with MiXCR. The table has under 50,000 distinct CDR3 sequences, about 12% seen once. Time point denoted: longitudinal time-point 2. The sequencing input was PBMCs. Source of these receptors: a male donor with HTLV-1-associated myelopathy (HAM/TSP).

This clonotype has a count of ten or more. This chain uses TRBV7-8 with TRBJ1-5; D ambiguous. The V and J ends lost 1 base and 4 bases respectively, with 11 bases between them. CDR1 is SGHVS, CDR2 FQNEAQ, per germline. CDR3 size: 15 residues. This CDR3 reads CASSLVSGWNQPQHF. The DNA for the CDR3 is TGTGCCAGCAGCTTAGTATCCGGGTGGAATCAGCCCCAGCATTTT.

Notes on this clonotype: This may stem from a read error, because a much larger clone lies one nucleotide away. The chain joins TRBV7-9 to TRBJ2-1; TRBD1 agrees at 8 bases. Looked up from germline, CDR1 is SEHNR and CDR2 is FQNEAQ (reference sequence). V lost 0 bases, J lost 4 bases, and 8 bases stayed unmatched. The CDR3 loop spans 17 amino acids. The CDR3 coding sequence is TGTGCCAGCAGCTTAGCCTGGTGGGGACAGGAGTACAATGAGCAGTTCTTC. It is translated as CASSLAWWGQEYNEQFF.

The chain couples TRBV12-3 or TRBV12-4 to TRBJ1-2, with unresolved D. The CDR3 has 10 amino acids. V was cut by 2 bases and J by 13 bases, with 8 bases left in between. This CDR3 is CASSLHGCTF. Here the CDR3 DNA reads TGTGCCAGCAGTTTACATGGTTGCACCTTC.

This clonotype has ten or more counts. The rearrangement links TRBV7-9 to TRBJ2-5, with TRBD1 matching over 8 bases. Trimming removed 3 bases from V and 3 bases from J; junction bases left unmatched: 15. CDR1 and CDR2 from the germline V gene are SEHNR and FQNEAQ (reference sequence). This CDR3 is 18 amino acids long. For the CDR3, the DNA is TGTGCCAGCAGCTTGGTTATTGGGACAGGCCAAGAGAAAGAGACCCAGTACTTC. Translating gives CASSLVIGTGQEKETQYF.

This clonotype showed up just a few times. Written as DNA, the CDR3 is TGCGCCAGCAGCTCCCAGACGGGTAATGAAAAACTGTTTTTT. It is translated as CASSSQTGNEKLFF. The chain carries TRBV5-1 and TRBJ1-4, with unresolved D. The CDR3 is made up of 14 amino acids. The germline V gene has CDR1 SGHRS and CDR2 YFSETQ. V shed 3 bases and J shed 4 bases, with 10 bases lying between them. The complete variable domain, with remaining parts taken from reference TRBV5-1 and TRBJ1-4, reads KAGVTQTPRYLIKTRGQQVTLSCSPISGHRSVSWYQQTPGQGLQFLFEYFSETQRNKGNFPGRFSGRQFSNSRSEMNVSTLELGDSALYLCASSSQTGNEKLFFGSGTQLSVL.

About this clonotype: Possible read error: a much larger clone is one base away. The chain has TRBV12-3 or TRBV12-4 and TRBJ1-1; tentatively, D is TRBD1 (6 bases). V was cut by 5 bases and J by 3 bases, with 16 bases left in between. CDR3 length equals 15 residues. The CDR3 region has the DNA TGTGCCAGCAGTACGTACAGGGAAGGGGACACTGAAGCTTTCTTT. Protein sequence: CASSTYREGDTEAFF.

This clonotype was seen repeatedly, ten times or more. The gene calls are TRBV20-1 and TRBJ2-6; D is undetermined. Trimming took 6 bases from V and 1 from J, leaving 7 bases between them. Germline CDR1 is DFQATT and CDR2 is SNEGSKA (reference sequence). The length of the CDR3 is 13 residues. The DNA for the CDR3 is TGCAGTGCCCCCGCGTCTGGGGCCAACGTCCTGACTTTC. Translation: CSAPASGANVLTF.

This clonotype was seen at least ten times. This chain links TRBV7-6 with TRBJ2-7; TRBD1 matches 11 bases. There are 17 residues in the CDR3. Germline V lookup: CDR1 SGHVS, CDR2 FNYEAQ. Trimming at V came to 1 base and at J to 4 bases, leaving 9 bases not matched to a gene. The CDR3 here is CASSLGAGGTGGYEQYF. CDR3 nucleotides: TGTGCCAGCAGCTTAGGGGCCGGTGGGACAGGGGGGTACGAGCAGTACTTC.